This T cell receptor beta chain was sequenced for a study of shared clonotypes between healthy human individuals. A note on this clone: Its specificity is not known.

CDR3 length equals 12 residues. CDR1 MNHNS and CDR2 SASEGT come from the germline V gene. The ends were cut back, 7 bases at V and 4 bases at J, with 9 bases in the middle. Assay used: immunoSEQ multiplex PCR; TCRdb lists only in-frame clones, some missing. The repertoire consists of approximately 320,000 clones, with less than 85% occurring once and the leading ten covering about 9.3%. In the CD4+ fraction, cells were divided into CD45RA+ naive and CD45RA-negative memory subsets. Whole-study findings and limits: Across a handful of donors, naive CD4 shared 5% to 6%, naive CD8 3% to 3.5%, memory CD4 approximately 2.5%, memory CD8 0.4% to 0.5%. Generation probability values for non-shared clonotypes were lower than those for clonotypes shared by all four donors. Clonotype sharing among donors was expected to depend on sequencing depth.

Sequenced material: memory CD4+ T cells sorted from blood. Subset in this sample: CD45RA-negative fraction. The chain recombines TRBV6-1 with TRBJ2-3; no clear D. The receptor was derived from a man younger than 40 in good health. The CDR3 DNA reads as TGTGCCAGCACACGGACCCCAGATACGCAGTATTTT. Its protein product is CASTRTPDTQYF.